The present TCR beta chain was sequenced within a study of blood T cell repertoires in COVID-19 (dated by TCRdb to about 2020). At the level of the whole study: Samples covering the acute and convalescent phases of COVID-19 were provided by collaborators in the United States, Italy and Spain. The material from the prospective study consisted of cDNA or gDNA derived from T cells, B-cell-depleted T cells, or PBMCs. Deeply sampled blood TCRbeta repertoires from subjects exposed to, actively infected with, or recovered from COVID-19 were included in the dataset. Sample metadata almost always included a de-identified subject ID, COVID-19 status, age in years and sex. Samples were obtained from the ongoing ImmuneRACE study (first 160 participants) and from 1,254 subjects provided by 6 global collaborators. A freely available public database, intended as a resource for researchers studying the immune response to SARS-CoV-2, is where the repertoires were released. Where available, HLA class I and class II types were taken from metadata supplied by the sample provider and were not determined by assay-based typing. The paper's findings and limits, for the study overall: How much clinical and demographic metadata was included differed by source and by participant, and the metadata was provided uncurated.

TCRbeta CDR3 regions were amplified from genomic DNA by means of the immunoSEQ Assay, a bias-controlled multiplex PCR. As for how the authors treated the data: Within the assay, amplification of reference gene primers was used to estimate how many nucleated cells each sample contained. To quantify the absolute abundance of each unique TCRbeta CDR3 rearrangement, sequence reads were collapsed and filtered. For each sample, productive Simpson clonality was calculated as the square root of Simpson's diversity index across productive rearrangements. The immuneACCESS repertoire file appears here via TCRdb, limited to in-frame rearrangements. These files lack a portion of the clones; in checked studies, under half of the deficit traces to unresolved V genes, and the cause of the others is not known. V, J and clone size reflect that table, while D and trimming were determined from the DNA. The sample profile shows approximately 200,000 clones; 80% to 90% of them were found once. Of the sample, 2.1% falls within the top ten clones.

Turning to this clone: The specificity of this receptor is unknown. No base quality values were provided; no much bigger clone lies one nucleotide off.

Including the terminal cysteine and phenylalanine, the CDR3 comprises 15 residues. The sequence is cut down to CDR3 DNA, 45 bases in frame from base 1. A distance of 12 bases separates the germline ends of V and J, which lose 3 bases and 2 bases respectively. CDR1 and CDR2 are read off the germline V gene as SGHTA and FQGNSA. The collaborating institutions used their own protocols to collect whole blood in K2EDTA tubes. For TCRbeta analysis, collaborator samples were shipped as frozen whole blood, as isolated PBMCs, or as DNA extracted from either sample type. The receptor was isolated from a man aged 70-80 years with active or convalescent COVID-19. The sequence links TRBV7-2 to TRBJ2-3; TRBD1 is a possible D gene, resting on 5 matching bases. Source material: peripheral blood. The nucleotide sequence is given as TGTGCCAGCAGCTTCAGACAGCGACTCACAGATACGCAGTATTTT. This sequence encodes CASSFRQRLTDTQYF. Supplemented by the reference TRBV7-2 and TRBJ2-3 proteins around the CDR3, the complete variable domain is GAGVSQSPSNKVTEKGKDVELRCDPISGHTALYWYRQSLGQGLEFLIYFQGNSAPDKSGLPSDRFSAERTGGSVSTLTIQRTQQEDSAVYLCASSFRQRLTDTQYFGPGTRLTVL.